These T cell receptor beta chains were read from a single sample in a study of CD8+CD57+ T cells in acquired aplastic anemia. TCRdb redid the calling of the reads with MiXCR, one entry per CDR3 protein. The sample records 400,000 to 450,000 distinct CDR3 sequences, around 68% being singletons. The sample taken for sequencing was sorted CD4+, CD8+, or CD8+CD57+ T cells (not recorded which) from PBMCs. All receptors derive from a human donor in good health, serving as a control. CDR3s include the opening cysteine and the closing phenylalanine or tryptophan. D genes are given only for firm matches.

TRBV24-1	TRBJ2-5	TRBD2	17	CATSDRGTSGSRETQYF
TRBV2	TRBJ2-7	.	11	CASGGRPEPYF
TRBV7-2	TRBJ1-3	.	16	CASSLVGTSGGTTIYF
TRBV5-4	TRBJ2-1	.	13	CASTVEAYNEQFF
TRBV5-6	TRBJ1-2	.	13	CASSQIQGYGYTF
TRBV11-1	TRBJ1-2	.	14	CASSVSEVNYGYTF
TRBV15	TRBJ1-6	TRBD1	14	CASSPDRGGAPLHF
TRBV2	TRBJ2-7	.	14	CASSRIRSNYGHTF
TRBV10-3	TRBJ2-2	TRBD1	15	CAISRTGMNAGKLFF
TRBV2	TRBJ1-6	.	14	CASSPDRQSYPLHF
TRBV7-9	TRBJ2-3	.	13	CASSSQGETQYFF
TRBV5-1	TRBJ2-5	TRBD2	15	CASSPGTSGQETRYF